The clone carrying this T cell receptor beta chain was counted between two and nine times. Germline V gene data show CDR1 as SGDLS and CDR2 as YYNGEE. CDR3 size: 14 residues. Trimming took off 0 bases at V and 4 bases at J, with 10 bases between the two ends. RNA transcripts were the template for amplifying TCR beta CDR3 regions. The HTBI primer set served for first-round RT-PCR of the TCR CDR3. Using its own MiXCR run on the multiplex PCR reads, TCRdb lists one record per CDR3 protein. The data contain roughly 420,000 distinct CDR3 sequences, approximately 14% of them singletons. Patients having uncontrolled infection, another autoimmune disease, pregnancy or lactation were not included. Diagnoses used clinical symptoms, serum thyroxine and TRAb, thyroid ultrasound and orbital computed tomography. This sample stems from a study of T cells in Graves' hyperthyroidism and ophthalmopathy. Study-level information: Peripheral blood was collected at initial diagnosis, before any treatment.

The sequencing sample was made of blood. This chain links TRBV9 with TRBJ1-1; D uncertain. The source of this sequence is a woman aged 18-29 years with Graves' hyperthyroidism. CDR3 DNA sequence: TGTGCCAGCAGCGTAGAAGACGGGTTCACTGAAGCTTTCTTT. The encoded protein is CASSVEDGFTEAFF.